What follows are 14 T cell receptor beta chains derived from one specimen sequenced in a study of T cell responses to AZD1222 COVID-19 vaccine. Some clones are missing from TCRdb's copy, which holds only in-frame ones; the method was immunoSEQ multiplex PCR. The sample has 90,000 to 120,000 clones; about 85% are singletons. The sample consisted of peripheral blood, taken 28 days after the second AZD1222 dose. These receptor sequences come from an adult who received the AZD1222 COVID-19 vaccine.

This chain links TRBV18 with TRBJ2-4; 8 nucleotides line up with TRBD1. The CDR3 is made up of 17 amino acids. Germline loops: CDR1 KGHSH, CDR2 LQKENI. The V segment lost 5 bases and the J segment 4 bases; nucleotides outside the gene matches: 13. CDR3 loop: CASSYNPGQGEKNIQYF. The CDR3, as DNA: TGTGCCAGCTCATACAACCCAGGACAGGGTGAGAAAAACATTCAGTACTTC.

The chain uses TRBV20-1 and TRBJ2-1; either TRBD1 or TRBD2 may supply D (5 bases each). In germline, CDR1 is DFQATT, CDR2 SNEGSKA (reference sequence). The V and J ends lost 5 bases and 10 bases respectively, with 12 bases between them. The CDR3 sequence is 11 residues long. CDR3 bases: TGCAGTGCTCCCTTATGGGACGAGCAGTTCTTC. This gives the protein CSAPLWDEQFF.

The chain uses TRBV10-3 and TRBJ1-1; tentative D call: TRBD1 (5 bases). The CDR3 extends over 15 amino acids. The V gene's germline CDR1 is ENHRY and CDR2 SYGVKD. The V and J ends lost 10 bases and 1 base respectively, with 19 bases between them. This CDR3 reads CATIEGGQGNTEAFF. CDR3 coding DNA: TGTGCCACGATCGAAGGTGGCCAGGGGAACACTGAAGCTTTCTTT.

The rearrangement joins TRBV12-5 to TRBJ2-2; possible D gene TRBD1, 5 bases. The CDR3 is 16 residues long. Germline V gene lookup returns CDR1 LGHNT and CDR2 FRNRAP. V was trimmed by 2 bases and J by 4 bases, leaving 14 bases between them. CDR3 residues: CASGLTQGRATGELFF. In DNA form, the CDR3 reads TGTGCTAGTGGTTTGACTCAGGGTCGCGCCACCGGGGAGCTGTTTTTT. Full variable domain (rest looked up from reference TRBV12-5 and TRBJ2-2): DARVTQTPRHKVTEMGQEVTMRCQPILGHNTVFWYRQTMMQGLELLAYFRNRAPLDDSGMPKDRFSAEMPDATLATLKIQPSEPRDSAVYFCASGLTQGRATGELFFGEGSRLTVL.

Comment on this clone: At one of its ends the junction is not consistent with the germline gene, which may arise from a read error. This chain links TRBV15 with TRBJ2-7; a possible D gene is TRBD1 (5 bases). Germline CDR1 LNHNV, CDR2 YYDKDF (reference sequence). There are 13 residues in the CDR3. The CDR3 here is CATSRDLGATQDF. In DNA form, the CDR3 reads TGTGCCACCAGCAGAGATCTTGGGGCCACGCAGGACTTC. Drawing the rest from reference TRBV15 and TRBJ2-7, the complete variable domain is DAMVIQNPRYQVTQFGKPVTLSCSQTLNHNVMYWYQQKSSQAPKLLFHYYDKDFNNEADTPDNFQSRRPNTSFCFLDIRSPGLGDTAMYLCATSRDLGATQDFGPGTRLTVT.

J is TRBJ1-5 and V is TRBV12-3 or TRBV12-4; unclear D gene. The length of the CDR3 is 13 residues. The V gene lost 3 bases and the J gene lost 4 bases, with 7 bases spanning the gap. CDR3: CASSFERNQPQHF. The CDR3 DNA sequence: TGTGCCAGCAGTTTTGAGCGAAATCAGCCCCAGCATTTT.

This chain joins TRBV6-6 and TRBJ1-1; tentatively, D is TRBD1 (6 bases). V was shortened by 5 bases and J by 4 bases, with 23 bases between the two germline ends. Germline V gene data show CDR1 as MNHNY and CDR2 as SVGAGI (reference sequence). CDR3 length: 17 residues. The CDR3 region has the DNA TGTGCCAGCAGTCGAAGGGGACCAGGGGCGTTACCCACTGAAGCTTTCTTT. The encoded protein is CASSRRGPGALPTEAFF.

CDR3 amino acids: CASSKDGYEQYF. For the CDR3, the DNA is TGTGCCAGCAGCAAAGACGGGTACGAGCAGTACTTC. This chain joins TRBV5-6 and TRBJ2-7; D not certain. CDR3 size: 12 residues. From germline, CDR1 is SGHDT and CDR2 YYEEEE. The V gene lost 4 bases and the J gene lost 4 bases, with 9 bases spanning the gap. The full variable domain, with the rest looked up from reference TRBV5-6 and TRBJ2-7, is DAGVTQSPTHLIKTRGQQVTLRCSPKSGHDTVSWYQQALGQGPQFIFQYYEEEERQRGNFPDRFSGHQFPNYSSELNVNALLLGDSALYLCASSKDGYEQYFGPGTRLTVT.

This chain joins TRBV28 and TRBJ1-5; D not resolved. The germline CDR1 and CDR2 sequences are MDHEN and SYDVKM. V lost 2 bases to trimming and J lost 1 base, with 15 bases between them. The CDR3 is 17 amino acids. The CDR3 DNA reads TGTGCCAGCAGTTTACCCGGGCTATTTGGGAGCAATCAGCCCCAGCATTTT. Its translation is CASSLPGLFGSNQPQHF.

The rearrangement uses TRBV6-5 and TRBJ2-2; 7 bases agree with TRBD2. The CDR3 is made up of 15 amino acids. V shed 2 bases and J 4 bases; nucleotides not matched to a gene: 4. Germline V lookup: CDR1 MNHEY, CDR2 SVGAGI. CDR3 loop: CASSYRTSGTGELFF. The CDR3 DNA reads as TGTGCCAGCAGTTACCGGACTAGTGGCACCGGGGAGCTGTTTTTT.

The chain employs TRBV7-9 and TRBJ1-4, with D possibly matching TRBD1 (5 bases). The V end lost 2 bases, the J end lost 5 bases, and 15 bases lay between the germline ends. CDR1 SEHNR and CDR2 FQNEAQ come from the germline V gene (reference sequence). The length of the CDR3 is 16 residues. CDR3 DNA sequence: TGTGCCAGCAGCTTAACCCTTGGCAGGGCCAATGAAAAACTGTTTTTT. Encoded protein: CASSLTLGRANEKLFF.

The J gene is TRBJ1-4, the V gene TRBV5-4, with 7 bases lining up with TRBD1. The V gene end was trimmed by 4 bases and the J gene end by 4 bases; junction bases not matched to a gene: 4. The CDR3 has 14 amino acids. Germline values: CDR1 SGHNT, CDR2 YYREEE (reference sequence). Here the CDR3 reads CASSLQGNNEKLFF. CDR3 DNA sequence: TGTGCCAGCAGCCTACAGGGGAATAATGAAAAACTGTTTTTT.

The V gene is TRBV3-1 (or the pseudogene TRBV3-2), the J gene TRBJ1-1; no clear D. The CDR3 loop spans 16 amino acids. V was shortened by 3 bases and J by 4 bases, with 18 bases between the two germline ends. The V gene's germline CDR1 is LGHDT and CDR2 YNNKEL (reference sequence). In DNA form, the CDR3 reads TGTGCCAGCAGCCATAGAGAGGGATCGGGGAGCACTGAAGCTTTCTTT. It codes for CASSHREGSGSTEAFF.

The V call is TRBV18, the J call TRBJ1-1; D call uncertain. The CDR3 has 12 amino acids. Germline loops: CDR1 KGHSH, CDR2 LQKENI. Between the trimmed V and J ends, which lost 8 bases and 1 base, there was a span of 8 bases. CDR3 sequence reads: CASTTANTEAFF. CDR3 DNA sequence: TGTGCCAGCACAACAGCGAACACTGAAGCTTTCTTT.